These 15 T cell receptor beta chains were all obtained from the same sample, sequenced in a study of blood T cells in healthy people across ages. Combining a sample-barcoded 5' primer with a J-beta primer mix, a second PCR ran for about 7 to 12 cycles. One entry per CDR3 protein results from TCRdb running MiXCR on the 5' RACE reads. The sample shows hundreds of thousands of distinct CDR3 sequences, about 30% of them seen only once. The sequencing sample was made of blood. The receptors here all came from a woman aged 80 or over in good health.

The table lists this clonotype with a few counts. V is TRBV12-5 and J is TRBJ1-1; TRBD1 matches at 8 bases. Germline V gene data show CDR1 as LGHNT and CDR2 as FRNRAP. The CDR3 is 14 residues long. The ends lost 1 base at V and 5 bases at J; junction bases unmatched: 3. DNA for the CDR3: TGTGCTAGTGGTTTGGGACAGGGGAGGACTGAAGCTTTCTTT. This codes for CASGLGQGRTEAFF.

In the case of this clonotype: A read error is possible here, since a much larger clone lies one base away. The J gene is TRBJ2-3, the V gene TRBV3-1; possible D gene TRBD2, 6 bases. V lost 0 bases and J lost 3, with 13 bases in between. The CDR3 covers 16 residues. The germline V gene has CDR1 LGHDT and CDR2 YNNKEL (reference sequence). In DNA, the CDR3 is TGTGCCAGCAGCCAAGATGGGCGGGACGGAACAGATACGCAGTATTTT. Protein product: CASSQDGRDGTDTQYF.

This clonotype was recorded at least ten times. A single base separates this from a much larger clone, so it may be a read error. The rearrangement joins TRBV5-1 to TRBJ2-5; D gene uncertain. Trimming pared 3 bases from V and 1 base from J, leaving 10 bases between. CDR1 is SGHRS and CDR2 is YFSETQ in the germline V gene. The CDR3 length is 14 residues. The CDR3 DNA is TGCGCCAGCAGCTGGGCCGCCGGCCAAGAGACCCAGTACTTC. It codes for CASSWAAGQETQYF.

There are many counts of this clonotype. This chain joins TRBV18 and TRBJ2-5; 9 bases align to TRBD1. The germline V gene encodes CDR1 KGHSH and CDR2 LQKENI. CDR3 length equals 13 residues. Germline trimming cut 8 bases from V and 10 bases from J; bases unmatched to any gene: 11. CDR3 sequence (DNA): TGTGCCAGCACAACCGGGACAGGGCTGATCCAGTACTTC. It encodes CASTTGTGLIQYF.

This clonotype was detected many times. Here the CDR3 DNA reads TGTGCCAGCAGGACGGACGTCGGCTACACCTTC. This gives the protein CASRTDVGYTF. This sequence joins TRBV2 and TRBJ1-2, with D unresolved. CDR3 length: 11 amino acids. The germline V gene encodes CDR1 SNHLY and CDR2 FYNNEI. Trimming stripped 6 bases from V and 8 bases from J, with 10 bases between.

In its sample, this clonotype was seen many times. The genes are TRBV7-8 and TRBJ2-1, with 9 nucleotides matching TRBD1. The CDR3 contains 16 residues. With 5 bases clipped from V and 6 bases from J, the junction kept 11 bases outside the gene matches. From germline, CDR1 is SGHVS and CDR2 FQNEAQ. CDR3 sequence: CASSPSGQGLTNEQFF. Here the CDR3 DNA reads TGTGCCAGCAGCCCCTCCGGACAGGGGTTAACCAATGAGCAGTTCTTC.

This clonotype was recorded at least ten times. This chain connects TRBV6-2 or TRBV6-3 to TRBJ2-1; weak D call: TRBD2 (5 bases). Germline CDR1 reads MNHEY; CDR2 reads SVGEGT. The CDR3 is made up of 13 amino acids. Trimming took 6 bases from V and 4 from J, leaving 10 bases between them. The CDR3 is CASRSTSYNEQFF. The CDR3 DNA reads as TGTGCCAGCAGGAGTACTAGTTACAATGAGCAGTTCTTC.

This clonotype has a count of ten or more. V is TRBV14 and J is TRBJ1-2; the match to TRBD1 covers 9 bases. J gave up 5 bases and V 5 bases, and 6 bases lay outside the gene matches. CDR1 is SGHDN, CDR2 FVKESK, per germline. The CDR3 spans 14 residues. The CDR3 region is CASSTGQGRYGYTF. In nucleotides, the CDR3 is TGTGCCAGCAGCACCGGACAGGGGCGGTATGGCTACACCTTC.

This chain connects TRBV7-2 to TRBJ2-1; the match to TRBD2 covers 11 bases. CDR1 SGHTA and CDR2 FQGNSA come from the germline V gene. The junction had 6 bases not matched to a gene; V was cut back by 5 bases and J by 6 bases. The CDR3 is made up of 15 amino acids. The CDR3 loop is CASSPGLAATNEQFF. In DNA form, the CDR3 reads TGTGCCAGCAGCCCGGGACTAGCGGCAACCAATGAGCAGTTCTTC.

This clonotype was detected many times. V and J are TRBV27 and TRBJ1-2; the D is unclear. This CDR3 contains 13 residues. The germline V and J ends were trimmed by 6 bases and 4 bases, with 12 bases remaining between them. Germline CDR1 and CDR2: MNHEY and SMNVEV (reference sequence). The CDR3 protein is CASRQNSAYGYTF. Here the CDR3 DNA reads TGTGCCAGCAGACAGAACAGCGCCTATGGCTACACCTTC.

The sample holds a few counts of this clonotype. This chain links TRBV6-1 with TRBJ1-1; D is possibly TRBD1 (5 bases). The germline V gene encodes CDR1 MNHNS and CDR2 SASEGT. V was cut by 10 bases and J by 5 bases, with 17 bases left in between. The CDR3 extends over 13 amino acids. CDR3 loop: CAIGQGFATEAFF. For the CDR3, the DNA is TGTGCCATCGGGCAGGGATTTGCGACTGAAGCTTTCTTT.

A word on this clonotype: At one boundary the junction diverges from the germline segment, which might be a read error. The rearrangement uses TRBV27 and TRBJ2-6; no clear D gene. This CDR3 contains 14 residues. From germline, CDR1 is MNHEY and CDR2 SMNVEV (reference sequence). DNA of the CDR3: TGTGCCTGCAGTGACACCTCGGGGGCCAACGTCCTGACTTTC. It encodes CACSDTSGANVLTF.

This clonotype was seen only a few times. A much more abundant neighbour one base away suggests this may be a read error. V and J are TRBV7-2 and TRBJ2-3; D is possibly TRBD1 (6 bases). The CDR3 is made up of 14 amino acids. V was shortened by 4 bases and J by 5 bases, with 13 bases between the two germline ends. The germline V gene encodes CDR1 SGHTA and CDR2 FQGNSA. In nucleotides, the CDR3 is TGTGCCAGCAGCTGCTGGGGGCTGGTAGATACGCAGTATTTT. Its translation is CASSCWGLVDTQYF.

This clonotype appeared a few times. A much larger clone lies one base from this, so it may be a read error. This chain links TRBV24-1 with TRBJ2-1, with 8 bases fitting TRBD1. Germline loops: CDR1 KGHDR, CDR2 SFDVKD. With V trimmed by 3 bases and J by 8 bases, 11 bases remained unmatched. The CDR3 runs to 16 residues. CDR3 DNA sequence: TGTGCCACCAGTGATCTCGGACAGGGCTTGTACCATGAGCAGTTCTTC. This sequence encodes CATSDLGQGLYHEQFF.

Of note for this clonotype: Being one base from a much bigger clone, this may be a read error. The V gene is TRBV7-2, the J gene TRBJ2-5, with 7 bases that match TRBD1. Germline CDR1 reads SGHTA; CDR2 reads FQGNSA. The CDR3 is made up of 13 amino acids. The CDR3 bases are TGTGTCAGCAGCTTGTACAGGGGCGGAGAGCAGTACTTC. The encoded protein is CVSSLYRGGEQYF.